This T cell receptor beta chain was profiled in a study of Tregs in tolerant kidney transplant recipients. Notes on the study in general: Donor-specific Treg expansion exceeded global Treg expansion in tolerant patients, suggesting antigen drive. Changing PCR primers prevented nucleotide comparison between some patients' samples. Findings come from small patient numbers and require larger validation.

Turning to this clone: Antigen specificity is unknown.

Germline V gene data show CDR1 as SEHNR and CDR2 as FQNEAQ (reference sequence). The CDR3 runs to 13 residues. V was trimmed by 5 bases and J by 5 bases, leaving 10 bases between them. Clones were sequenced by immunoSEQ multiplex PCR, and TCRdb holds only the in-frame ones, with some missing. The sample shows tens of thousands of clones, 70% to 90% of them seen only once. This sequence was found in a human donor who received a combined kidney and bone marrow transplant. Source: Tregs from blood, taken before the transplant. This rearrangement joins TRBV7-9 to TRBJ2-1; D might be TRBD2 (5 bases). The DNA of the CDR3 is TGTGCCAGCAGCCCAGGACTTAACAATGAGCAGTTCTTC. Protein product: CASSPGLNNEQFF.